This TCR beta chain comes out of a study of blood T cell repertoires in COVID-19. As for the study in general: Material from acute and convalescent COVID-19 was sourced from the United States, Italy and Spain.

The method was immunoSEQ multiplex PCR; TCRdb's version includes in-frame clones alone and lacks a portion of them. The sample lists approximately 90,000 clones; roughly 70% were seen once. CDR1 MNHEY and CDR2 SVGAGI come from the germline V gene. The junction had 7 bases not matched to a gene; V was cut back by 5 bases and J by 4 bases. This CDR3 is built from 14 residues. The sample was peripheral blood. The chain has TRBV6-5 and TRBJ1-2, with 7 bases lining up with TRBD1. This TCR was sampled from a woman older than 75 with acute or convalescent COVID-19. For the CDR3, the DNA is TGTGCCAGCAGTCCGGACAGGTCCGCCTATGGCTACACCTTC. Encoded protein: CASSPDRSAYGYTF.